Below, 19 T cell receptor beta chains from the same sample are listed, as sequenced in a study of T-cell reconstitution after alpha-beta-depleted transplantation in children. Unique molecular identifiers were incorporated when the TCRbeta library was constructed. MiXCR, applied by TCRdb to the PCR reads, yields one record per CDR3 protein. The profile shows about 830,000 distinct CDR3 sequences, about 15% of them singletons. Source: PBMCs, mostly from graft donor cells, taken 360 days after TCRalphabeta/CD19-depleted stem cell transplant. These TCRs come from a male patient between 10 and 17 years old who had a stem cell transplant for acute lymphoblastic leukemia, so the T cells may come from the graft donor.

This chain uses TRBV5-5 with TRBJ1-1; D gene uncertain. CDR3 length: 13 residues. V shed 1 base and J shed 3 bases, with 7 bases lying between them. Germline V lookup: CDR1 SGHKS, CDR2 YYEKEE (reference sequence). CDR3 residues: CASSLSPDTEAFF. The CDR3, as DNA: TGTGCCAGCAGCTTGAGCCCAGACACTGAAGCTTTCTTT.

This rearrangement joins TRBV5-1 to TRBJ2-7, with 7 bases matching TRBD2. Trimming at V came to 0 bases and at J to 6 bases, leaving 9 bases not matched to a gene. From germline, CDR1 is SGHRS and CDR2 YFSETQ. The CDR3 has 15 residues. CDR3 DNA sequence: TGCGCCAGCAGCTTGGGAGAACTAGAGCGGGGCGAGCAGTACTTC. Translated: CASSLGELERGEQYF.

The CDR3 loop is CASSFPSSGESYNEQFF. The DNA of the CDR3 is TGTGCCAGCAGCTTCCCGTCTAGCGGGGAATCCTACAATGAGCAGTTCTTC. The gene calls are TRBV11-2 and TRBJ2-1; TRBD2 matches 9 bases. The CDR3 has 17 residues. With 3 bases clipped from V and 1 base from J, the junction kept 7 bases outside the gene matches. The germline V gene encodes CDR1 SGHAT and CDR2 FQNNGV.

The chain couples TRBV12-3 or TRBV12-4 to TRBJ2-3, with D maybe TRBD1 (6 bases). This CDR3 region has 15 residues. V was trimmed by 5 bases and J by 2 bases, leaving 14 bases between them. This CDR3 reads CASSKTGSLTDTQYF. DNA for the CDR3: TGTGCCAGCAGTAAGACAGGCAGCCTCACAGATACGCAGTATTTT.

This chain uses TRBV11-1 with TRBJ2-3, with 7 bases that match TRBD2. The CDR3 runs 19 residues. Germline CDR1 and CDR2: SGHAT and FQDESV (reference sequence). V was pared by 3 bases and J by 1 base, with 16 bases of the junction left unmatched. The CDR3 sequence is CASSFLSSREGHGTDTQYF. The DNA of the CDR3 is TGTGCCAGCAGCTTTTTAAGTTCGAGGGAGGGCCATGGCACAGATACGCAGTATTTT.

This clonotype was seen a handful of times. The genes are TRBV19 and TRBJ2-7; 10 bases line up with TRBD1. Germline V gives CDR1 LNHDA, CDR2 SQIVND (reference sequence). The CDR3 is made up of 15 amino acids. The trim removed 4 bases at V and 0 bases at J, leaving 3 bases unmatched. CDR3 residues: CASSTWTGGSYEQYF. CDR3 DNA sequence: TGTGCCAGTAGTACCTGGACAGGGGGCTCCTACGAGCAGTACTTC. The full variable domain, its missing parts supplied by reference TRBV19 and TRBJ2-7, is DGGITQSPKYLFRKEGQNVTLSCEQNLNHDAMYWYRQDPGQGLRLIYYSQIVNDFQKGDIAEGYSVSREKKESFPLTVTSAQKNPTAFYLCASSTWTGGSYEQYFGPGTRLTVT.

The table lists this clonotype with a few counts. The chain links TRBV10-3 to TRBJ1-2, with D possibly being TRBD1 (5 bases). Trimming shortened V by 0 bases and J by 6 bases, and 11 bases separated the two germline ends. Germline V gene sequence: CDR1 ENHRY, CDR2 SYGVKD. The CDR3 has 14 amino acids. The CDR3 DNA reads TGTGCCATCAGTGAGTCAGCAGGGTTTGATGGCTACACCTTC. Encoded protein: CAISESAGFDGYTF.

The chain couples TRBV7-2 to TRBJ2-7, with TRBD2 identical over 7 bases. Germline CDR1 reads SGHTA; CDR2 reads FQGNSA. Trimming cost V 2 bases and J 2 bases; bases outside gene matches: 9. The CDR3 runs 16 residues. This CDR3 reads CASSLSGPSGPYEQYF. The CDR3, as DNA: TGTGCCAGCAGCTTATCGGGCCCTAGCGGTCCCTACGAGCAGTACTTC.

This clonotype was counted ten times or more. This chain uses TRBV7-8 with TRBJ2-7, with a tentative D call TRBD2 (5 bases). The V gene's germline CDR1 is SGHVS and CDR2 FQNEAQ. Between the trimmed V and J ends, which lost 1 base and 7 bases, there was a span of 14 bases. CDR3 length equals 14 residues. The DNA for the CDR3 is TGTGCCAGCAGCTTAGGTGAGGGTCTTCGGGAGCAGTACTTC. This gives the protein CASSLGEGLREQYF.

This clonotype appeared many times. The chain uses TRBV20-1 and TRBJ2-1, with 7 bases matching TRBD1. This CDR3 is 14 amino acids long. V shed 6 bases, J shed 6 bases, and the junction held 11 bases outside the gene matches. Germline V lookup: CDR1 DFQATT, CDR2 SNEGSKA (reference sequence). The CDR3 nucleotides are TGCAGTGCCCCGAGACAGGGTCAAGGCAATGAGCAGTTCTTC. Translated, it gives CSAPRQGQGNEQFF.

This clonotype came up many times. V and J are TRBV20-1 and TRBJ1-5; 7 nucleotides match TRBD1. The V and J ends lost 6 bases and 0 bases, in that order; junction bases with no gene match: 11. The germline V gene has CDR1 DFQATT and CDR2 SNEGSKA (reference sequence). This CDR3 region has 16 residues. The CDR3: CSAPTGTAYSNQPQHF. Written as DNA, the CDR3 is TGCAGTGCCCCAACTGGGACAGCTTATAGCAATCAGCCCCAGCATTTT.

This clonotype occurred a few times. The V and J genes are TRBV7-9 and TRBJ2-7, with D perhaps being TRBD1 or TRBD2 (5 bases each). Trimming shortened V by 5 bases and J by 3 bases, and 14 bases separated the two germline ends. This CDR3 contains 14 residues. Germline V gene data show CDR1 as SEHNR and CDR2 as FQNEAQ (reference sequence). The DNA of the CDR3 is TGTGCCAGCAGCGCCGCCGGGACCTACTACGAGCAGTACTTC. This gives the protein CASSAAGTYYEQYF.

This clonotype was counted only a few times. V is TRBV7-9 and J is TRBJ1-2; no firm D call. V was pared by 3 bases and J by 8 bases, with 16 bases between. CDR3 size: 14 residues. Per the germline V gene, CDR1 is SEHNR and CDR2 is FQNEAQ (reference sequence). The CDR3 reads CASSLSNRLGGYTF. Written as DNA, the CDR3 is TGTGCCAGCAGCTTGAGTAACCGGCTTGGGGGCTACACCTTC.

The chain couples TRBV7-3 to TRBJ2-3, with 7 bases aligning to TRBD1. The trim removed 5 bases at V and 4 bases at J, leaving 6 bases unmatched. The germline CDR1 and CDR2 sequences are SGHTA and FQGTGA. The CDR3 contains 14 residues. CDR3 bases: TGTGCCAGCAGCCTATTACAGGGGCCAGATACGCAGTATTTT. Amino acids: CASSLLQGPDTQYF.

This clonotype came up a few times. The gene calls are TRBV10-1 and TRBJ2-1; D possibly corresponds to TRBD2 (6 bases). CDR1 is WNHNN and CDR2 is SYGVQD in the germline V gene (reference sequence). With 3 bases removed from V and 7 bases from J, the gap between germline ends came to 13 bases. This CDR3 is 14 amino acids long. The CDR3 region is CASSDGSLANEQFF. The CDR3 coding sequence is TGCGCCAGCAGTGACGGGAGCTTGGCTAATGAGCAGTTCTTC.

This clonotype was picked up a small number of times. The chain links TRBV10-3 to TRBJ2-2; the D is unclear. CDR3 length equals 13 residues. Trimming cost V 6 bases and J 0 bases, with 5 bases left between them. Germline CDR1 and CDR2: ENHRY and SYGVKD. The CDR3 protein is CAISTTNTGELFF. The CDR3 DNA is TGTGCCATCAGCACCACGAACACCGGGGAGCTGTTTTTT.

The chain employs TRBV12-3 or TRBV12-4 and TRBJ1-5; possibly TRBD1 for D (5 bases). Trimming removed 4 bases at V and 6 bases at J, with 13 bases between. The CDR3 is 14 amino acids. The CDR3 nucleotides are TGTGCCAGCAGTTGGGCAGGGCTTACTCAGCCCCAGCATTTT. Protein: CASSWAGLTQPQHF.

Ten or more counts support this clonotype. This chain connects TRBV7-8 to TRBJ2-1; D remains ambiguous. This CDR3 comprises 15 residues. V lost 1 base and J 0 bases, leaving 7 bases between the germline ends. Germline loops: CDR1 SGHVS, CDR2 FQNEAQ. The CDR3 region is CASSLVKSSYNEQFF. CDR3 DNA: TGTGCCAGCAGCTTAGTGAAGAGCTCCTACAATGAGCAGTTCTTC.

The V gene is TRBV12-3 or TRBV12-4, the J gene TRBJ2-7; 10 nucleotides line up with TRBD1. This CDR3 is built from 16 residues. The J segment lost 4 bases and the V segment lost 5 bases, leaving 11 bases of the junction unmatched. DNA of the CDR3: TGTGCCAGCAGTCTACACCCGGGACAGGGGCCTTACGAGCAGTACTTC. It encodes CASSLHPGQGPYEQYF.